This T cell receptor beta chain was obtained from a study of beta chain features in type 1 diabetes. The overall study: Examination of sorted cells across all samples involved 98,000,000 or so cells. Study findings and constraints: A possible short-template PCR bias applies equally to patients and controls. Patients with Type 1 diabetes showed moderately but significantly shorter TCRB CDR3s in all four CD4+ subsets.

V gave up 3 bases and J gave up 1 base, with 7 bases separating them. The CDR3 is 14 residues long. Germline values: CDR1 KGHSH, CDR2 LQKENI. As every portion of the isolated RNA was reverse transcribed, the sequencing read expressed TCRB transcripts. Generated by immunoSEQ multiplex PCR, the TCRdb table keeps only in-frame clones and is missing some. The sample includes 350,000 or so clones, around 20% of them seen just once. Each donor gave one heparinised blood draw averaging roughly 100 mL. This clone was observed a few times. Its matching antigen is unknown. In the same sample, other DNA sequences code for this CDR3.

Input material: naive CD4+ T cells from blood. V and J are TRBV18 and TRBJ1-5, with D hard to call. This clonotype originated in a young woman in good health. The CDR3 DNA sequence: TGTGCCAGCTCACCGGGAGGGAGCAATCAGCCCCAGCATTTT. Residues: CASSPGGSNQPQHF.